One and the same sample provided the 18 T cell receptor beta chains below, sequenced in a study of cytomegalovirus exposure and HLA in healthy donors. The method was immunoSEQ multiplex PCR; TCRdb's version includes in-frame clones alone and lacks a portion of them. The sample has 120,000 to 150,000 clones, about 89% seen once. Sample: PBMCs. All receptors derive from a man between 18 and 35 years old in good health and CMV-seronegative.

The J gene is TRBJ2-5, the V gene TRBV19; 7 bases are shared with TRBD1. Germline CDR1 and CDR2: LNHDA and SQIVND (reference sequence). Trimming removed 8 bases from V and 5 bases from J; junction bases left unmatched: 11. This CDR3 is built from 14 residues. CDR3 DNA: TGTGCCAGTGGGTCAACAGGGGTGGTCGAGACCCAGTACTTC. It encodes CASGSTGVVETQYF.

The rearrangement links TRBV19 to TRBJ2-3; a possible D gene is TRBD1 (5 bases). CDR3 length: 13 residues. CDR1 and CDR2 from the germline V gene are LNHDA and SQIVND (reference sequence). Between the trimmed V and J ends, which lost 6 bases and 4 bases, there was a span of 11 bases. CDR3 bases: TGTGCCAGTAGGCAGGGATTCGCAGATACGCAGTATTTT. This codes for CASRQGFADTQYF. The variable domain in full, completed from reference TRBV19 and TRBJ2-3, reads DGGITQSPKYLFRKEGQNVTLSCEQNLNHDAMYWYRQDPGQGLRLIYYSQIVNDFQKGDIAEGYSVSREKKESFPLTVTSAQKNPTAFYLCASRQGFADTQYFGPGTRLTVL.

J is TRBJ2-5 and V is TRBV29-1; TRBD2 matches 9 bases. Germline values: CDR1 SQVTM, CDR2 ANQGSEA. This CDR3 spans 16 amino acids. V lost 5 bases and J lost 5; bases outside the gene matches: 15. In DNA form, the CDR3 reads TGCAGCGTTTTCCGGGGGACGGCGGGGGGGCCGGAGACCCAGTACTTC. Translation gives CSVFRGTAGGPETQYF.

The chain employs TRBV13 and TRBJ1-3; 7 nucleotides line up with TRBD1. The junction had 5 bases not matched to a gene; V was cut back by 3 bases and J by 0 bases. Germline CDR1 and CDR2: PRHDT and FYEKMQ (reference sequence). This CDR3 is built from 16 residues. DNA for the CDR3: TGTGCCAGCAGCTTGGACAGGACAATCTCTGGAAACACCATATATTTT. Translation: CASSLDRTISGNTIYF.

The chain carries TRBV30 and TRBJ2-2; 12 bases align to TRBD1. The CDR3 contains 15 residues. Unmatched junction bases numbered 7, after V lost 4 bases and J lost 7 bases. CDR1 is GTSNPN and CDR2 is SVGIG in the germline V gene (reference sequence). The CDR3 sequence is CAWIRDRGPGGELFF. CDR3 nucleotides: TGTGCCTGGATACGGGACAGGGGGCCGGGCGGGGAGCTGTTTTTT.

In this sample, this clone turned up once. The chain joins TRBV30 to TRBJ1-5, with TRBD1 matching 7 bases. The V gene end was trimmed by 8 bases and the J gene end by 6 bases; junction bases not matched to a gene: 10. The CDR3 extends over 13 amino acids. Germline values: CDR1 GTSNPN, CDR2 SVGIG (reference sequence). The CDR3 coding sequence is TGTGCCGGGGGGTCAGGGGGAGGTCAGCCCCAGCATTTT. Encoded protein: CAGGSGGGQPQHF.

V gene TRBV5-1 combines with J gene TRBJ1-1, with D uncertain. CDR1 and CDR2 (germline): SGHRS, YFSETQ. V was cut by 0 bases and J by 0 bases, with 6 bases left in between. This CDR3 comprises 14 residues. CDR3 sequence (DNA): TGCGCCAGCAGCTTGGCCCAGGTGAACACTGAAGCTTTCTTT. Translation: CASSLAQVNTEAFF.

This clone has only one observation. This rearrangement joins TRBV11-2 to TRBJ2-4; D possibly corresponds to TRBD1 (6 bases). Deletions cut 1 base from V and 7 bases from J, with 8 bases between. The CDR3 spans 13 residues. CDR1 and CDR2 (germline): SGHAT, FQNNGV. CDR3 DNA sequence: TGTGCCAGCAGCTTAGTTCAGGGGAACATTCAGTACTTC. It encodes CASSLVQGNIQYF.

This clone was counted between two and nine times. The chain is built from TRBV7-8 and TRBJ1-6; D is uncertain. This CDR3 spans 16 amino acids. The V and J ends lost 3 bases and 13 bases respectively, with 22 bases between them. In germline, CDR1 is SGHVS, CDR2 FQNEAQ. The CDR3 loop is CASSLRTGSTMSPLHF. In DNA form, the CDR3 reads TGTGCCAGCAGCTTGCGTACCGGGTCCACCATGTCTCCCCTCCACTTT. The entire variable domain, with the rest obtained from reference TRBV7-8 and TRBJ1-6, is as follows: GAGVSQSPRYKVAKRGQDVALRCDPISGHVSLFWYQQALGQGPEFLTYFQNEAQLDKSGLPSDRFFAERPEGSVSTLKIQRTQQEDSAVYLCASSLRTGSTMSPLHFGNGTRLTVT.

CDR3 in DNA: TGTGCCACCTCCCAGACAGGGGTCTTCTCCTATGGCTACACCTTC. This translates into CATSQTGVFSYGYTF. This chain connects TRBV27 to TRBJ1-2, with 8 positions matching TRBD1. Germline V gene data show CDR1 as MNHEY and CDR2 as SMNVEV (reference sequence). CDR3 length: 15 residues. V shed 10 bases and J 4 bases; nucleotides not matched to a gene: 14.

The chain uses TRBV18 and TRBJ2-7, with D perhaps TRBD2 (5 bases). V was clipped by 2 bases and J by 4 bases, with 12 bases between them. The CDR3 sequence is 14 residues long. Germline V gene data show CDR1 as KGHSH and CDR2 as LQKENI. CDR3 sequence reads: CASSPGLSPYEQYV. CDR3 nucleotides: TGTGCCAGCTCACCAGGACTCTCCCCTTACGAGCAGTACGTC.

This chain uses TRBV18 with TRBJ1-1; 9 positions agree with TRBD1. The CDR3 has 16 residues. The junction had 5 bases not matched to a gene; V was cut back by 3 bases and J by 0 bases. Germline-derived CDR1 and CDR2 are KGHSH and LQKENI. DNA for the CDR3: TGTGCCAGCTCACCGCCCGGGACAGGGTTGAACACTGAAGCTTTCTTT. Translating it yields CASSPPGTGLNTEAFF.

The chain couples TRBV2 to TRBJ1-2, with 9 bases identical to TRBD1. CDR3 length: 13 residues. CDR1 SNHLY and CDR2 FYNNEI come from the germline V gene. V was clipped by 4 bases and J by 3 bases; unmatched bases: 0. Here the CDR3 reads CASSGDRDYGYTF. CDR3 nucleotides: TGTGCCAGCAGTGGGGACAGGGACTATGGCTACACCTTC.

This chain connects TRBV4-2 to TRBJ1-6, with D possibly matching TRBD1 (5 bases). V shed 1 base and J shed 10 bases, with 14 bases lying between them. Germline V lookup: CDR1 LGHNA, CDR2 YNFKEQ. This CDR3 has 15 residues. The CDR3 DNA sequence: TGTGCCAGCAGCCAAGCGCCCGACAGAGACTCACCCCTCCACTTT. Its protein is CASSQAPDRDSPLHF.

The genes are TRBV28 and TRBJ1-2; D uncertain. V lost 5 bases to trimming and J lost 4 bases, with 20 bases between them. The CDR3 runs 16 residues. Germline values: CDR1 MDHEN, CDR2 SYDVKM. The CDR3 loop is CASSPPLSSGIYGYTF. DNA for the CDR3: TGTGCCAGCAGTCCCCCCCTCTCCTCGGGGATCTATGGCTACACCTTC.

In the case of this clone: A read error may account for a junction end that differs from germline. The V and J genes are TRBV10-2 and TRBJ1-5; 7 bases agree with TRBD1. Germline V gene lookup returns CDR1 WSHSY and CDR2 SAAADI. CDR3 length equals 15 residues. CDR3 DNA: TGCGCCAGCAGCGAGTTAAACAGGGGTAATCAGCCCCAGCATTTT. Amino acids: CASSELNRGNQPQHF.

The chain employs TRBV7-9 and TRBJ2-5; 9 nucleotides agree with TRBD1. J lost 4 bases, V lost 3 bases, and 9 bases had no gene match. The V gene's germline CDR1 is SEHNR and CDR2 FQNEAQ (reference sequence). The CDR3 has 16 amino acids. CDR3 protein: CASSLGTGSVSETQYF. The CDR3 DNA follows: TGTGCCAGCAGCTTGGGGACAGGGTCGGTATCAGAGACCCAGTACTTC. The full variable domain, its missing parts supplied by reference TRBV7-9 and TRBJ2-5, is DTGVSQNPRHKITKRGQNVTFRCDPISEHNRLYWYRQTLGQGPEFLTYFQNEAQLEKSRLLSDRFSAERPKGSFSTLEIQRTEQGDSAMYLCASSLGTGSVSETQYFGPGTRLLVL.

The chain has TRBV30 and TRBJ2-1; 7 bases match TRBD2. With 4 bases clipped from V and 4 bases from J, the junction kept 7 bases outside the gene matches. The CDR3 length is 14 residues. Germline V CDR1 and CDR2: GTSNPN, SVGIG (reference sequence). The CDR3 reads CAWKSRGEYNEQFF. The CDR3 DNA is TGTGCCTGGAAATCCCGGGGGGAATACAATGAGCAGTTCTTC.